This TCR beta chain was captured by sequencing in a study of CD8+CD57+ T cells in acquired aplastic anemia. Study background: Each DNA sample taken from sorted CD4+ and CD8+ cells came to around 3.4 ug on average.

TCR beta VDJ and CDR3 were profiled, and genomic DNA was the template. TCRdb re-called the reads through MiXCR, storing one row per CDR3 protein. The sample carries approximately 45,000 distinct CDR3 sequences, about two thirds recorded once. Concerning this clonotype: The antigen is undetermined.

The study, taken as a whole, reports: About 29 sequences, all CD8+ CDR3, were shared between patients and controls.

The sequence derives from a human donor in good health, serving as a control. What was sequenced was sorted CD4+, CD8+, or CD8+CD57+ T cells (not recorded which) from PBMCs.

DNA for the CDR3: TGTGCCAGCAGCGAGCAGGGGATGAACACTGAAGCTTTCTTT. This gives the protein CASSEQGMNTEAFF. J is TRBJ1-1 and V is TRBV7-9, with D maybe TRBD1 (6 bases). CDR3 length: 14 amino acids. Germline V gene lookup returns CDR1 SEHNR and CDR2 FQNEAQ (reference sequence). V was trimmed by 5 bases and J by 0 bases, leaving 10 bases between them.